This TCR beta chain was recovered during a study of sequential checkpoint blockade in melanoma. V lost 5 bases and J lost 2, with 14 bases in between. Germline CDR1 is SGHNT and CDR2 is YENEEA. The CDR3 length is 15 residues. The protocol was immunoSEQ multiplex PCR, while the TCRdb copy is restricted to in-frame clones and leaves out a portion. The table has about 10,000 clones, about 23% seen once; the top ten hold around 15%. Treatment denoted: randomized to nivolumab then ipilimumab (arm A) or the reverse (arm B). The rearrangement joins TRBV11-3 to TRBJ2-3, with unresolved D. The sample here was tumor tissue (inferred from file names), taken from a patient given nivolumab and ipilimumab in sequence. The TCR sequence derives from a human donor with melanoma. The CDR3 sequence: CASSPTLFITDTQYF. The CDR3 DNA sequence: TGTGCCAGCAGCCCAACACTATTTATCACAGATACGCAGTATTTT.